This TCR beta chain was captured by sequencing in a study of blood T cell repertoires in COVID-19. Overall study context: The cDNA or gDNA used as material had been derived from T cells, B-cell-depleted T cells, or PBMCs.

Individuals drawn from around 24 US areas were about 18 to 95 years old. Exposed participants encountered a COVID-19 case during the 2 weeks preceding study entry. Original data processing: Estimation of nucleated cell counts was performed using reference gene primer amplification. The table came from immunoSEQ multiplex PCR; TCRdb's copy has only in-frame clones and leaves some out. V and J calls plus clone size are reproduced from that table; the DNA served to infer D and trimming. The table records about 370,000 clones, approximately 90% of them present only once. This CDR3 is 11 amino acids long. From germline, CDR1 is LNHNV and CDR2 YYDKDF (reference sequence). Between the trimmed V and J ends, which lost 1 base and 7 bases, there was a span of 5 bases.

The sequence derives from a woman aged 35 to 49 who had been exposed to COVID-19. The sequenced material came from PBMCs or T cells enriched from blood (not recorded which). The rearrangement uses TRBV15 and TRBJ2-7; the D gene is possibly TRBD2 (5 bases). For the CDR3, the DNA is TGTGCCACCAGCAGAGGCGGGGAGCAGTACTTC. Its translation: CATSRGGEQYF.